This TCR beta chain was sequenced during a study of human T cells and chemical hapten exposure. Study as a whole: Sensitization used 2% DPC on about 2 cm by about 2 cm upper inner arm skin.

CDR1 SNHLY and CDR2 FYNNEI come from the germline V gene. This CDR3 spans 14 amino acids. Losses at the gene ends were 6 bases for V and 1 base for J; bases not matched to a gene: 5. General study points: Every donor had alopecia, and their immune response may therefore differ from healthy people's.

TCRdb fed the RACE reads into MiXCR, producing one record per CDR3 protein. The table lists approximately 80,000 distinct CDR3 sequences, roughly 7.2% of them singletons, with about 1.6% in the top ten. Ten or more counts support this clonotype. Its antigen is not known. Time point noted: patch test 1, 2 weeks after DPC sensitization. The treatment: therapeutic diphenylcyclopropenone sensitization with weekly scalp DPC. This chain uses TRBV2 with TRBJ2-5, with 7 bases fitting TRBD1. The origin of this receptor is a woman in her twenties or thirties with alopecia areata. Some clones in this sample may be carry-over from other donors' samples. The specimen was whole blood, collected in connection with sensitization to the hapten diphenylcyclopropenone (DPC). As DNA, the CDR3 is TGTGCCAGCAGCCAGGGACAGTTCCAAGAGACCCAGTACTTC. Its translation is CASSQGQFQETQYF.